What follows are 26 T cell receptor beta chains derived from one specimen sequenced in a study of T-cell reconstitution after alpha-beta-depleted transplantation in children. For TCRbeta, the library was prepared with unique molecular identifiers. MiXCR, applied by TCRdb to the PCR reads, yields one record per CDR3 protein. The table lists around 70,000 distinct CDR3 sequences, around 9.9% of them singletons, with about 13% in the top ten. The specimen comprised PBMCs, sampled before TCRalphabeta/CD19-depleted stem cell transplant. Receptor source: a boy younger than 18 with acute myeloid leukemia, due to receive a stem cell transplant.

This clonotype showed up many times. The V gene is TRBV10-3, the J gene TRBJ1-3; D may be TRBD1 (5 bases). Germline assignment: CDR1 ENHRY and CDR2 SYGVKD. The CDR3 extends over 13 amino acids. Trimming took off 10 bases at V and 7 bases at J, with 17 bases between the two ends. The CDR3 DNA follows: TGTGCCACCGACCCGGGGCCGAGCAACACCATATATTTT. Its translation: CATDPGPSNTIYF.

This clonotype came up a few times. The genes are TRBV20-1 and TRBJ2-7; 8 bases line up with TRBD2. This CDR3 has 16 residues. V trimming: 5 bases; J trimming: 7 bases; junction bases outside the gene matches: 19. Germline loops: CDR1 DFQATT, CDR2 SNEGSKA (reference sequence). The CDR3 protein is CSARTGYGRAMGEQYF. The CDR3 bases are TGCAGTGCTCGGACCGGGTACGGGAGGGCGATGGGGGAGCAGTACTTC.

This clonotype was counted many times. The V call is TRBV28, the J call TRBJ2-1, with no clear D. The germline V gene has CDR1 MDHEN and CDR2 SYDVKM. The V end lost 6 bases, the J end lost 14 bases, and 14 bases lay between the germline ends. The CDR3 runs 11 residues. CDR3 amino acids: CASSLLLVKFF. The CDR3 DNA reads as TGTGCCAGCAGCCTCCTCTTGGTTAAGTTCTTC.

This clonotype was counted many times. The chain uses TRBV5-6 and TRBJ2-5; D possibly matches TRBD1 or TRBD2 (6 bases each). V was clipped by 1 base and J by 5 bases, with 15 bases between them. The length of the CDR3 is 15 residues. The germline V gene encodes CDR1 SGHDT and CDR2 YYEEEE. CDR3 sequence: CASSLPGARDETQYF. The CDR3 DNA is TGTGCCAGCAGCTTGCCGGGGGCAAGGGATGAGACCCAGTACTTC.

The chain is built from TRBV7-2 and TRBJ1-3; no clear D. Germline CDR1 and CDR2: SGHTA and FQGNSA. The CDR3 is 12 residues long. With 5 bases removed from V and 6 bases from J, the gap between germline ends came to 8 bases. CDR3 nucleotide sequence: TGTGCCAGCAGCCTAACATCAAACACCATATATTTT. Residues: CASSLTSNTIYF.

Details on this clonotype: This could be a read error, since a much larger clone is one nucleotide away. This chain connects TRBV12-3 or TRBV12-4 to TRBJ2-1, with D possibly being TRBD2 (5 bases). V lost 10 bases, J lost 0 bases, and 25 bases lay in between. The CDR3 is made up of 18 amino acids. The CDR3, as DNA: TGTGCCATCAGCCCCTTCACCTCAGCGGTACTCTCCTACAATGAGCAGTTCTTC. It encodes CAISPFTSAVLSYNEQFF.

On this clonotype itself: This could be a read error, since a much larger clone is one nucleotide away. V and J are TRBV15 and TRBJ2-7; TRBD2 might be the D (7 bases). Trimming removed 0 bases at V and 5 bases at J, with 11 bases between. The CDR3 contains 14 residues. Germline CDR1 is LNHNV and CDR2 is YYDKDF (reference sequence). Written as DNA, the CDR3 is TGTGCCACCAGCAGAGATCCGGGGGGCCACGAGCAGTACTTC. It codes for CATSRDPGGHEQYF.

The sample holds many counts of this clonotype. The CDR3 loop is CASSQVHAFSGGLTDTQYF. The CDR3 region has the DNA TGTGCCAGCAGCCAAGTCCACGCGTTTTCGGGCGGACTCACAGATACGCAGTATTTT. The V and J genes are TRBV4-2 and TRBJ2-3; tentatively, D is TRBD2 (5 bases). V was pared by 1 base and J by 2 bases, with 22 bases between. The V gene's germline CDR1 is LGHNA and CDR2 YNFKEQ. The CDR3 is 19 amino acids.

This clonotype has at least ten counts. V gene TRBV24-1 combines with J gene TRBJ2-1, with D possibly TRBD1 on 7 matching bases. Germline assignment: CDR1 KGHDR and CDR2 SFDVKD. V was trimmed by 0 bases and J by 3 bases, leaving 11 bases between them. The length of the CDR3 is 16 residues. The CDR3 region is CATSDLGGGHYNEQFF. CDR3 coding DNA: TGTGCCACCAGTGATTTGGGAGGGGGCCACTACAATGAGCAGTTCTTC.

This clonotype was seen at least ten times. The CDR3: CASSPGRDTEAFF. CDR3 DNA sequence: TGTGCCAGCAGCCCAGGGCGGGACACTGAAGCTTTCTTT. The V call is TRBV7-3, the J call TRBJ1-1; possible D gene TRBD1, 5 bases. Germline-derived CDR1 and CDR2 are SGHTA and FQGTGA. V lost 5 bases and J lost 3, with 10 bases in between. The CDR3 sequence is 13 residues long.

This clonotype was recorded a few times. The chain uses TRBV7-2 and TRBJ1-2; TRBD1 matches at 8 bases. This CDR3 has 15 residues. Germline CDR1 is SGHTA and CDR2 is FQGNSA. J lost 4 bases, V lost 3 bases, and 7 bases had no gene match. The CDR3 DNA sequence: TGTGCCAGCAGCTTCCAGGGGGCCATCCTCTATGGCTACACCTTC. Translated: CASSFQGAILYGYTF. The whole variable domain, remainder taken from reference TRBV7-2 and TRBJ1-2, is GAGVSQSPSNKVTEKGKDVELRCDPISGHTALYWYRQSLGQGLEFLIYFQGNSAPDKSGLPSDRFSAERTGGSVSTLTIQRTQQEDSAVYLCASSFQGAILYGYTFGSGTRLTVV.

This clonotype was seen many times. CDR3 sequence: CASIPQAGSYEQYF. CDR3 in DNA: TGTGCCAGCATTCCCCAGGCGGGGTCCTACGAGCAGTACTTC. The gene calls are TRBV6-2 or TRBV6-3 and TRBJ2-7; D is perhaps TRBD2 (6 bases). The V end lost 7 bases, the J end lost 1 base, and 14 bases lay between the germline ends. The germline V gene encodes CDR1 MNHEY and CDR2 SVGEGT. The CDR3 is made up of 14 amino acids.

This clonotype was recorded many times. V usage is TRBV12-3 or TRBV12-4 and J usage is TRBJ1-2; 9 bases line up with TRBD1. The trim removed 4 bases at V and 0 bases at J, leaving 9 bases unmatched. The CDR3 extends over 17 amino acids. CDR3 sequence (DNA): TGTGCCAGCAGTTCCTGGACAGGGGTACTAGCTAACTATGGCTACACCTTC. Amino acids: CASSSWTGVLANYGYTF.

This clonotype came up many times. This rearrangement joins TRBV30 to TRBJ1-1; D gene ambiguous. Deletions cut 8 bases from V and 0 bases from J, with 10 bases between. CDR1 and CDR2 (germline): GTSNPN, SVGIG (reference sequence). The CDR3 is made up of 12 amino acids. CDR3 sequence: CAKNRVNTEAFF. CDR3 in DNA: TGTGCCAAGAATCGGGTGAACACTGAAGCTTTCTTT.

This clonotype has ten or more counts. The genes are TRBV21-1 and TRBJ1-4; the D segment call TRBD1 is taken from the table without a DNA check. TRBV21-1 corresponds to a pseudogene. The CDR3 covers 20 residues. The CDR3, as DNA: TGTGCCAGCAGCAAGACTAGAGACAGGGGGCTGTTGATGGCTAATGAAAAACTGTTTTTT. This encodes CASSKTRDRGLLMANEKLFF.

This clonotype was seen more than once but under ten times. In DNA form, the CDR3 reads TGTGCCAGCAGTTTAATTGTAGGGGGGGCCTTCTACGAGCAGTACTTC. Its translation: CASSLIVGGAFYEQYF. The chain links TRBV28 to TRBJ2-7, with TRBD2 as a possible D gene (7 bases). Germline lookup yields CDR1 MDHEN and CDR2 SYDVKM. V shed 2 bases and J shed 3 bases, with 17 bases lying between them. CDR3 length: 16 amino acids.

This clonotype was recorded a few times. The chain has TRBV29-1 and TRBJ2-3, with unresolved D. In germline, CDR1 is SQVTM, CDR2 ANQGSEA. V shed 4 bases and J shed 4 bases, with 12 bases lying between them. This CDR3 is built from 13 residues. In DNA, the CDR3 is TGCAGCGTTGTGGAAGAGCCAGCAGATACGCAGTATTTT. This translates into CSVVEEPADTQYF.

This clonotype was found a few times. This chain joins TRBV11-3 and TRBJ2-1; 8 bases are a match to TRBD2. Germline CDR1 SGHNT, CDR2 YENEEA. With 2 bases clipped from V and 5 bases from J, the junction kept 5 bases outside the gene matches. There are 15 residues in the CDR3. As DNA, the CDR3 is TGTGCCAGCAGCTTATGGACTAGCTCGAACAATGAGCAGTTCTTC. Protein sequence: CASSLWTSSNNEQFF.

The chain joins TRBV6-1 to TRBJ2-1; 8 bases map to TRBD2. The CDR3 loop spans 17 amino acids. Germline V gene data show CDR1 as MNHNS and CDR2 as SASEGT. J was trimmed by 7 bases and V by 8 bases; bases with no gene match: 19. CDR3 amino acids: CASFRSGGVGFRNEQFF. In nucleotides, the CDR3 is TGTGCCAGCTTCCGATCGGGGGGGGTCGGGTTTCGGAATGAGCAGTTCTTC.

This clonotype occurred many times. The V and J genes are TRBV20-1 and TRBJ2-1, with 10 bases fitting TRBD2. V lost 2 bases, J lost 5 bases, and 12 bases stayed unmatched. The CDR3 loop spans 17 amino acids. Germline V gene data show CDR1 as DFQATT and CDR2 as SNEGSKA (reference sequence). The DNA of the CDR3 is TGCAGTGCTAGATGGCCTAGCGGGAGAATTACCCACAATGAGCAGTTCTTC. It translates to CSARWPSGRITHNEQFF.

A word on this clonotype: Since a much larger clone is just one base distant, this may be a read error. The CDR3 sequence is CASSFGGARATGELFF. DNA for the CDR3: TGTGCCAGCAGCTTCGGGGGGGCGCGGGCCACCGGGGAGCTGTTTTTT. V usage is TRBV11-3 and J usage is TRBJ2-2; 8 bases are a match to TRBD2. The ends lost 3 bases at V and 4 bases at J; junction bases unmatched: 7. Per the germline V gene, CDR1 is SGHNT and CDR2 is YENEEA. The CDR3 length is 16 residues.

This clonotype was seen repeatedly, ten times or more. This chain uses TRBV24-1 with TRBJ2-1; tentatively, D is TRBD2 (6 bases). The CDR3 has 13 residues. V lost 9 bases and J lost 9, with 17 bases in between. The germline gives CDR1 KGHDR, CDR2 SFDVKD. The CDR3 DNA follows: TGTGCCACCGCGGTACAAGGAGGGCGTGAGCAGTTCTTC. This translates into CATAVQGGREQFF.

This clonotype was found many times. The chain employs TRBV5-1 and TRBJ2-2; 9 bases line up with TRBD2. This CDR3 is 15 amino acids long. V lost 4 bases, J lost 5 bases, and 6 bases stayed unmatched. Germline CDR1 is SGHRS and CDR2 is YFSETQ. The CDR3 reads CASSTGLAPTGELFF. For the CDR3, the DNA is TGCGCCAGCAGCACGGGACTAGCACCGACCGGGGAGCTGTTTTTT.

This clonotype was observed a handful of times. The chain carries TRBV12-3 or TRBV12-4 and TRBJ2-1; TRBD2 agrees at 12 bases. The V and J ends lost 7 bases and 4 bases, in that order; junction bases with no gene match: 17. This CDR3 contains 19 residues. This CDR3 reads CASNRDRGRTSGVYNEQFF. The CDR3 nucleotides read TGTGCCAGCAACCGGGACAGGGGAAGGACTAGCGGGGTTTACAATGAGCAGTTCTTC.

This clonotype was picked up many times. The chain couples TRBV7-9 to TRBJ2-2; 10 bases align to TRBD1. The CDR3 has 16 residues. Germline values: CDR1 SEHNR, CDR2 FQNEAQ (reference sequence). The V segment lost 4 bases and the J segment 6 bases; nucleotides outside the gene matches: 8. CDR3 sequence (DNA): TGTGCCAGCAGCTCGACAGGGGGCGCGTTAGCCGGGGAGCTGTTTTTT. This gives the protein CASSSTGGALAGELFF. The whole variable domain, filled in from reference TRBV7-9 and TRBJ2-2, reads DTGVSQNPRHKITKRGQNVTFRCDPISEHNRLYWYRQTLGQGPEFLTYFQNEAQLEKSRLLSDRFSAERPKGSFSTLEIQRTEQGDSAMYLCASSSTGGALAGELFFGEGSRLTVL.

This clonotype was counted ten times or more. As DNA, the CDR3 is TGCAGTGCTAGAGATCGGGGCAATCAGCCCCAGCATTTT. Encoded protein: CSARDRGNQPQHF. The chain is built from TRBV20-1 and TRBJ1-5, with D hard to call. The CDR3 consists of 13 residues. Trimming shortened V by 0 bases and J by 2 bases, and 5 bases separated the two germline ends. Germline assignment: CDR1 DFQATT and CDR2 SNEGSKA (reference sequence).